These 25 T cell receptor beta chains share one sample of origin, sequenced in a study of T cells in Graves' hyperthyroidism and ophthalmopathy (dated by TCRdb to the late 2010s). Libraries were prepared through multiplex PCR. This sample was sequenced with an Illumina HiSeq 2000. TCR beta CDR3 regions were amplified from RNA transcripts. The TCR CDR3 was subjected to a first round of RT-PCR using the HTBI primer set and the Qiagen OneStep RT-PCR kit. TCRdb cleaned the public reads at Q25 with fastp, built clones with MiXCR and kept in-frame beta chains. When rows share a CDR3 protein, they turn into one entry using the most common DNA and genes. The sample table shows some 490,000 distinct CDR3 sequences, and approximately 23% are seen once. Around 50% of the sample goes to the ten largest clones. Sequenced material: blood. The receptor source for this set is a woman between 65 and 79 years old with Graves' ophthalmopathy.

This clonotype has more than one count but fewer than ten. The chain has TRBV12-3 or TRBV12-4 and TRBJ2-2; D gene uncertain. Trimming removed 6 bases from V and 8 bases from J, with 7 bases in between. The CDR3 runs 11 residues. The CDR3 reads CASSSVGELFF. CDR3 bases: TGTGCCAGCAGCTCCGTGGGGGAGCTGTTTTTT.

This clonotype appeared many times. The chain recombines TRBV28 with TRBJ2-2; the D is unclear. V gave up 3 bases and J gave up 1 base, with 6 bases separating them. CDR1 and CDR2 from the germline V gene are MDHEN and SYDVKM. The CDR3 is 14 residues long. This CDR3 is CASSLVLNTGELFF. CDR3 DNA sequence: TGTGCCAGCAGTTTGGTACTGAACACCGGGGAGCTGTTTTTT.

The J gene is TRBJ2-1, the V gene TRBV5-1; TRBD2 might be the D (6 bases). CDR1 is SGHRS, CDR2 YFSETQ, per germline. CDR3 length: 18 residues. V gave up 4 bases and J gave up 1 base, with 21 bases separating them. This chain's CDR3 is CASSPSNPGLGSYNEQFF. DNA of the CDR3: TGCGCCAGCAGCCCCAGTAACCCGGGACTGGGTTCCTACAATGAGCAGTTCTTC. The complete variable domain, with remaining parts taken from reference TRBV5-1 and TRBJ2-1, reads KAGVTQTPRYLIKTRGQQVTLSCSPISGHRSVSWYQQTPGQGLQFLFEYFSETQRNKGNFPGRFSGRQFSNSRSEMNVSTLELGDSALYLCASSPSNPGLGSYNEQFFGPGTRLTVL.

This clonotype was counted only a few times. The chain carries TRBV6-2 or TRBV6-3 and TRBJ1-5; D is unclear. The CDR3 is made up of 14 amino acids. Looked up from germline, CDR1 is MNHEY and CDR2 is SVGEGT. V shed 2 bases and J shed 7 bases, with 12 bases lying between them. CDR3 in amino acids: CASSYGQKDQPQHF. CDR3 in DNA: TGTGCCAGCAGTTACGGGCAGAAGGACCAGCCCCAGCATTTT.

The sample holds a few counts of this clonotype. CDR3 DNA: TGCAGTGCTAGAGGAGGAAAGTCCTACAATGAGCAGTTCTTC. Protein: CSARGGKSYNEQFF. The chain joins TRBV20-1 to TRBJ2-1; D ambiguous. The CDR3 is made up of 14 amino acids. With 1 base removed from V and 1 base from J, the gap between germline ends came to 8 bases. Germline CDR1 DFQATT, CDR2 SNEGSKA (reference sequence).

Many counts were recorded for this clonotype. The CDR3 DNA is TGTGCCAGCACCTTAGGGCTAGGGTTCGGCAATGAGCAGTTCTTC. Translating gives CASTLGLGFGNEQFF. The chain links TRBV12-3 or TRBV12-4 to TRBJ2-1; D gene uncertain. The CDR3 sequence is 15 residues long. Trimming cost V 7 bases and J 6 bases, with 19 bases left between them.

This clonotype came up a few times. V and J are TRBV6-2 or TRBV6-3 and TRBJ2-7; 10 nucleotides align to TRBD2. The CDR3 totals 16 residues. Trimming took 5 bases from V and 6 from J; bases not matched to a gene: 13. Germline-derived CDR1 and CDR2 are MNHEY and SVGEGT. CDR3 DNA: TGTGCCAGCAGTCTCCGAAGAGCGGGAGGGCCCGGCGAGCAGTACTTC. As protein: CASSLRRAGGPGEQYF.

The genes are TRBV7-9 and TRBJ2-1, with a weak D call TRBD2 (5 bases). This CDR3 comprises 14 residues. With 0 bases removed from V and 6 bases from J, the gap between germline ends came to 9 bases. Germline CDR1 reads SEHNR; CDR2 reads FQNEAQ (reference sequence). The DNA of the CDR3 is TGTGCCAGCAGCTTAGCCCGGGGAGCCAATGAGCAGTTCTTC. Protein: CASSLARGANEQFF.

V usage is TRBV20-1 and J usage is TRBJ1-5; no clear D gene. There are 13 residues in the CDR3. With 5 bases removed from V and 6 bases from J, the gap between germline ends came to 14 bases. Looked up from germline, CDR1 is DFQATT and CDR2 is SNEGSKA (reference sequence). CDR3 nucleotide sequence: TGCAGTGCTCCGAACCCAGCCGGTCAGCCCCAGCATTTT. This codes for CSAPNPAGQPQHF.

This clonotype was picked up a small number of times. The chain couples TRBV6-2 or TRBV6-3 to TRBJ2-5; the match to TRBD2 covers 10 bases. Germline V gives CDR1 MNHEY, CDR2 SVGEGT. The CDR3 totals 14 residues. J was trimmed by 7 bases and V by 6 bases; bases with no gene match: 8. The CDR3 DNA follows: TGTGCCAGCAGATTCAGCGGGAGGGCTCGGACCCAGTACTTC. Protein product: CASRFSGRARTQYF.

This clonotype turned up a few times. DNA for the CDR3: TGTGCCAGCAGTTTTTCAGCCTCGGGGCAGCCCCAGCATTTT. Its protein product is CASSFSASGQPQHF. V is TRBV28 and J is TRBJ1-5; no clear D. This CDR3 is built from 14 residues. Trimming left V 3 bases short and J 7 bases short, with 13 bases between. Germline loops: CDR1 MDHEN, CDR2 SYDVKM.

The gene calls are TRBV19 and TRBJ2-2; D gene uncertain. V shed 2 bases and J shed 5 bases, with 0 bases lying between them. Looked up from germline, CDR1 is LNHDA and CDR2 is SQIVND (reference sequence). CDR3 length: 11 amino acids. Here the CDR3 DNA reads TGTGCCAGTAGTATAACCGGGGAGCTGTTTTTT. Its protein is CASSITGELFF.

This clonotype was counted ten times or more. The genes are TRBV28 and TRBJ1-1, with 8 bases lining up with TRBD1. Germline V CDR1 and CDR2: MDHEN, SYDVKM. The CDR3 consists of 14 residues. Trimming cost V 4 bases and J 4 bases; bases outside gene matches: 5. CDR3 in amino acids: CASSSWTGSTEAFF. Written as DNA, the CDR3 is TGTGCCAGCAGTTCTTGGACAGGGAGCACTGAAGCTTTCTTT. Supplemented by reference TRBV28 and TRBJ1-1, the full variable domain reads DVKVTQSSRYLVKRTGEKVFLECVQDMDHENMFWYRQDPGLGLRLIYFSYDVKMKEKGDIPEGYSVSREKKERFSLILESASTNQTSMYLCASSSWTGSTEAFFGQGTRLTVV.

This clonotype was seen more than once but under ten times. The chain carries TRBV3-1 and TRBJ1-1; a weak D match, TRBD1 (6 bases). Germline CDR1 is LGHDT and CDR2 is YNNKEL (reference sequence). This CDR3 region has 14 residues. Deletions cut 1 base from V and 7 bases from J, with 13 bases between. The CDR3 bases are TGTGCCAGCAGCCAAGTGACAGGTAGCCTTGAAGCTTTCTTT. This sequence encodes CASSQVTGSLEAFF.

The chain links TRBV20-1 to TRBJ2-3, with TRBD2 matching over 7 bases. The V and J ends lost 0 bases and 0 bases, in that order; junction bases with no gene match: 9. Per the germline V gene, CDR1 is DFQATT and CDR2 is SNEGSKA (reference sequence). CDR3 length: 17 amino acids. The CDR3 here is CSARDLRLAVSTDTQYF. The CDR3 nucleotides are TGCAGTGCTAGAGATCTCCGGCTAGCGGTCAGCACAGATACGCAGTATTTT.

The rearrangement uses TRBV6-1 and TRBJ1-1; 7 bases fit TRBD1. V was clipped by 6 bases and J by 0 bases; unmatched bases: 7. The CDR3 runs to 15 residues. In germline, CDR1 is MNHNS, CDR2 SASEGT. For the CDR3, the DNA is TGTGCCAGCAGCCCCCCGACAGGGTTGAACACTGAAGCTTTCTTT. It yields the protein CASSPPTGLNTEAFF.

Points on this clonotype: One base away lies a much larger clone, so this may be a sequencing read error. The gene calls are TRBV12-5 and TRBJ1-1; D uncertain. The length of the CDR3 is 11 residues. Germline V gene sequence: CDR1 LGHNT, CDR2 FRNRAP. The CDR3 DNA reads TGTACTAGTGGTTTCTCTGGGGAAGCTTTCTTT. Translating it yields CTSGFSGEAFF.

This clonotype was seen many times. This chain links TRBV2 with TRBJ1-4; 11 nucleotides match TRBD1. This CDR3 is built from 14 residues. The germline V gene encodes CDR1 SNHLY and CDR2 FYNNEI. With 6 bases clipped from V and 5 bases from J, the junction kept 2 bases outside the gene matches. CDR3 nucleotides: TGTGCCAGCAGAAGGGACAGGGGGAATGAAAAACTGTTTTTT. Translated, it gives CASRRDRGNEKLFF. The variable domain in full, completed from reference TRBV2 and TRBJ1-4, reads EPEVTQTPSHQVTQMGQEVILRCVPISNHLYFYWYRQILGQKVEFLVSFYNNEISEKSEIFDDQFSVERPDGSNFTLKIRSTKLEDSAMYFCASRRDRGNEKLFFGSGTQLSVL.

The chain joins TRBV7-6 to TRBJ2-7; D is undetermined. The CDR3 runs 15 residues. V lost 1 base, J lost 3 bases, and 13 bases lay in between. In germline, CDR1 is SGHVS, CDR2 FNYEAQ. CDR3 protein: CASSLVQTGNYEQYF. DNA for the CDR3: TGTGCCAGCAGCTTAGTCCAGACTGGTAACTACGAGCAGTACTTC.

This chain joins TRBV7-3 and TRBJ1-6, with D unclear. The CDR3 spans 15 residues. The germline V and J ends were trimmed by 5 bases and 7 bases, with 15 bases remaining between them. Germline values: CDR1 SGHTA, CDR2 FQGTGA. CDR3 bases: TGTGCCAGCAGCACCTCGTCCCCCCTAAATTCACCCCTCCACTTT. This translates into CASSTSSPLNSPLHF. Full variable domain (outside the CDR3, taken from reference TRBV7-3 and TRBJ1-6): GAGVSQTPSNKVTEKGKYVELRCDPISGHTALYWYRQSLGQGPEFLIYFQGTGAADDSGLPNDRFFAVRPEGSVSTLKIQRTERGDSAVYLCASSTSSPLNSPLHFGNGTRLTVT.

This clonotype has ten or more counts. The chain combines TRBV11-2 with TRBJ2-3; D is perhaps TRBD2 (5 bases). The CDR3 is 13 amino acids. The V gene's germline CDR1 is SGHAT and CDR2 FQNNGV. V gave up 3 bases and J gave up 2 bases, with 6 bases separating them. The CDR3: CASSFGLTDTQYF. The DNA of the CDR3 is TGTGCCAGCAGCTTTGGACTCACAGATACGCAGTATTTT.

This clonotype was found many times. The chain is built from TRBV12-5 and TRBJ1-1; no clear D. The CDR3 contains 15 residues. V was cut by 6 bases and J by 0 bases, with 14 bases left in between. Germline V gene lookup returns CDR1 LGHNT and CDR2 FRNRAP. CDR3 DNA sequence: TGTGCTAGTGGCTCCAACCCGCCAATGAACACTGAAGCTTTCTTT. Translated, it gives CASGSNPPMNTEAFF.

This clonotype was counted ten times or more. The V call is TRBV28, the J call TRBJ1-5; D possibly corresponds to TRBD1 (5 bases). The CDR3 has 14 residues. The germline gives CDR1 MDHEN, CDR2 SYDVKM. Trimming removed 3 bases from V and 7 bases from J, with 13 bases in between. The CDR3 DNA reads TGTGCCAGCAGTTTCGACGGAGGGGTCCAGCCCCAGCATTTT. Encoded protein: CASSFDGGVQPQHF. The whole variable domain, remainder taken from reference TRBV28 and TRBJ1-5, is DVKVTQSSRYLVKRTGEKVFLECVQDMDHENMFWYRQDPGLGLRLIYFSYDVKMKEKGDIPEGYSVSREKKERFSLILESASTNQTSMYLCASSFDGGVQPQHFGDGTRLSIL.

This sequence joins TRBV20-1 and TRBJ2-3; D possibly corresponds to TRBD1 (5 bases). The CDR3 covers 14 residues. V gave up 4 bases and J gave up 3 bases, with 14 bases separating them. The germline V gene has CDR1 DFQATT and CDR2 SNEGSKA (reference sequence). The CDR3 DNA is TGCAGTGCTAATGGGGCAGGAGTTACAGATACGCAGTATTTT. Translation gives CSANGAGVTDTQYF.

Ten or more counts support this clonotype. The DNA for the CDR3 is TGCAGTGCTAGAGGGGGGACAACCGGGTGGGCTTTCTTT. Translation: CSARGGTTGWAFF. The gene calls are TRBV20-1 and TRBJ1-1, with D possibly being TRBD1 (6 bases). The CDR3 is 13 amino acids. V shed 1 base and J shed 11 bases, with 17 bases lying between them. The V gene's germline CDR1 is DFQATT and CDR2 SNEGSKA (reference sequence).